This record looks at one T cell receptor beta chain sequence and its context. Its antigen is unidentified. This record belongs to a study of beta chain features in type 1 diabetes. Looking at the study overall: Patients looked much like healthy donors when it came to age, gender and cell yields.

Naive, central memory, regulatory and stem cell-like memory cells within the CD4+ compartment were sorted using CD45RO/CCR7/CD25/CD127/CD95/CD27. The investigators reverse transcribed all of the isolated RNA, so they sequenced expressed TCRB transcripts. Assay: immunoSEQ multiplex PCR; the TCRdb copy retains only in-frame clones and omits some. The table lists tens of thousands of clones, roughly 52% of them singletons, with 2% to 3% in the top ten. The germline V gene encodes CDR1 SGHNT and CDR2 YENEEA. The CDR3 is made up of 14 amino acids. Trimming pared 5 bases from V and 7 bases from J, leaving 18 bases between. Study-level points and caveats: When Type 1 diabetes patients were examined, their TCRB CDR3s proved moderately but significantly shorter in all four CD4+ subsets. A PCR bias possibly favoring shorter templates would apply equally to patients and controls.

The rearrangement links TRBV11-3 to TRBJ2-7; tentatively, D is TRBD1 (6 bases). Source material: Tregs from blood. The TCR sequence derives from a woman aged 35 to 49 with type 1 diabetes. The CDR3: CASSVDSPLGEQYF. The CDR3, as DNA: TGTGCCAGCAGCGTGGACAGCCCCTTGGGGGAGCAGTACTTC.